The next 7 T cell receptor beta chains were all read from a single sample in a study of T cell responses to AZD1222 COVID-19 vaccine. The table came from immunoSEQ multiplex PCR; TCRdb's copy has only in-frame clones and leaves some out. The table lists 150,000 to 200,000 clones, around 93% of them singletons. The sample was peripheral blood, taken on day 0 of AZD1222 vaccination. The receptors shown here come from an adult in good health.

The J gene is TRBJ2-7, the V gene TRBV6-2 or TRBV6-3; 7 nucleotides align to TRBD2. The J segment lost 4 bases and the V segment lost 4 bases, leaving 10 bases of the junction unmatched. CDR3 size: 15 residues. Germline V gives CDR1 MNHEY, CDR2 SVGEGT. This CDR3 is CASSSEASGPYEQYF. CDR3 sequence (DNA): TGTGCCAGCAGTTCTGAGGCTAGCGGCCCATACGAGCAGTACTTC.

This chain joins TRBV18 and TRBJ1-3, with 7 bases identical to TRBD1. The CDR3 runs 13 residues. The germline gives CDR1 KGHSH, CDR2 LQKENI. The V gene end was trimmed by 3 bases and the J gene end by 4 bases; junction bases not matched to a gene: 0. CDR3 sequence reads: CASSPTGGNTIYF. In DNA, the CDR3 is TGTGCCAGCTCACCGACAGGGGGAAACACCATATATTTT. Full variable domain (outside the CDR3, taken from reference TRBV18 and TRBJ1-3): NAGVMQNPRHLVRRRGQEARLRCSPMKGHSHVYWYRQLPEEGLKFMVYLQKENIIDESGMPKERFSAEFPKEGPSILRIQQVVRGDSAAYFCASSPTGGNTIYFGEGSWLTVV.

The J gene is TRBJ1-1, the V gene TRBV21-1; TRBD1 was called by the table and not checked on the DNA. TRBV21-1 is shown as a pseudogene. This CDR3 spans 16 amino acids. The CDR3 here is CASSNDRGSPPTEAFF. The CDR3 nucleotides read TGTGCCAGCAGCAATGACAGGGGCTCCCCACCTACTGAAGCTTTCTTT.

This clone was seen a few times. This chain joins TRBV3-1 (or the pseudogene TRBV3-2) and TRBJ2-7; 7 positions agree with TRBD1. Germline-derived CDR1 and CDR2 are LGHDT and YNNKEL (reference sequence). The V and J ends lost 6 bases and 4 bases, in that order; junction bases with no gene match: 3. This CDR3 comprises 12 residues. The DNA of the CDR3 is TGTGCCAGCAGTACAGGGGCATACGAGCAGTACTTC. This codes for CASSTGAYEQYF.

The chain uses TRBV19 and TRBJ1-5, with 10 bases aligning to TRBD1. This CDR3 region has 14 residues. CDR1 LNHDA and CDR2 SQIVND come from the germline V gene (reference sequence). V lost 5 bases to trimming and J lost 7 bases; unmatched junction nucleotides: 5. The CDR3 loop reads CASSPGQGSQPQHF. The DNA of the CDR3 is TGTGCCAGTAGTCCGGGACAGGGGAGCCAGCCCCAGCATTTT.

The chain recombines TRBV12-3 or TRBV12-4 with TRBJ2-5, with D hard to call. The V end lost 1 base, the J end lost 6 bases, and 0 bases lay between the germline ends. This CDR3 has 10 residues. DNA of the CDR3: TGTGCCAGCAGTTTAGAGACCCAGTACTTC. It translates to CASSLETQYF.

This chain connects TRBV30 to TRBJ1-1; weak D call: TRBD1 (5 bases). Germline CDR1 reads GTSNPN; CDR2 reads SVGIG (reference sequence). Trimming pared 0 bases from V and 3 bases from J, leaving 14 bases between. There are 15 residues in the CDR3. Here the CDR3 reads CAWSVLDMEDTEAFF. The DNA of the CDR3 is TGTGCCTGGAGTGTTCTGGACATGGAGGACACTGAAGCTTTCTTT.